This T cell receptor beta chain was captured by sequencing in a study of shared clonotypes between healthy human individuals. This CDR3 has 14 amino acids. Trimming pared 1 base from V and 0 bases from J, leaving 8 bases between. Germline CDR1 reads SGHNT; CDR2 reads YYREEE (reference sequence). Remarks on this clone: The antigen is undetermined.

How the authors handled the data: In the immunoSEQ data, sequences were junction-only and lacked quality scores, so filtering differed. TCRdb's copy holds only in-frame clones and misses some; the assay was immunoSEQ multiplex PCR. The V and J calls and clone size are taken from that table; D and trimming were inferred from the DNA. The repertoire holds approximately 2.1 million clones, over 90% seen once, with around 0.4% in the top ten. Notes on the study in general: In having few donors, the study represented limited genetic and exposure-history diversity. For naive CD4 cells, approximately 4.8% of clonotypes were shared across four donors.

V is TRBV5-4 and J is TRBJ2-7; D unresolved. Sequencing was done on a sample of naive CD4+ T cells from PBMCs. This sample's subset: CD45RA+ positively selected. The TCR comes from a man between 18 and 29 years old in good health. Some clones in this sample may be carry-over from other donors' samples. The CDR3 DNA reads as TGTGCCAGCAGCTTGTTCTCGTACTCCTACGAGCAGTACTTC. It specifies CASSLFSYSYEQYF.